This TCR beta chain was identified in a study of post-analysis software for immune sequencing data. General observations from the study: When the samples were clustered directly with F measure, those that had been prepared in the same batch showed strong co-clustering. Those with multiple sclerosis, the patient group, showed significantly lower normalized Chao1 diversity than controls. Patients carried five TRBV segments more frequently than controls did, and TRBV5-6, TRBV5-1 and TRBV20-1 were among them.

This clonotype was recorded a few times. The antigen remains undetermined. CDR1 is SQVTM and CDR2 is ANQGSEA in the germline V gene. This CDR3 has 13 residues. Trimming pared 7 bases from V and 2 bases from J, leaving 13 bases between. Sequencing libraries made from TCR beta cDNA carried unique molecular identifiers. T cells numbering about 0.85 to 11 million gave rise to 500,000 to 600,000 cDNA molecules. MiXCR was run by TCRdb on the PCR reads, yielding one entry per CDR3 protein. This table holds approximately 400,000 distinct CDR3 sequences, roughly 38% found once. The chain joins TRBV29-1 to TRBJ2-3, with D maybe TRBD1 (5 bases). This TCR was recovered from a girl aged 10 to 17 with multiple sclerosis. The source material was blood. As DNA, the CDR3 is TGCAGCGGCGAGAGACAGTACACAGATACGCAGTATTTT. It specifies CSGERQYTDTQYF.